Presented here are 20 T cell receptor beta chains from one specimen sequenced in a study of PD-1 blockade in classical Hodgkin lymphoma. Time point given: cycle 4 day 1 (C4D1), after five to seven weeks of nivolumab. In every patient, relapse followed autologous stem cell transplantation, while exposure to brentuximab vedotin differed. Clones were read by immunoSEQ multiplex PCR, and TCRdb kept only the in-frame ones, dropping some. The sample yields fewer than 25,000 clones, about 86% seen once. Sequencing was performed on peripheral blood mononuclear cells (PBMCs), taken before the fourth cycle of nivolumab. The receptors were gathered from a human donor with classical Hodgkin lymphoma.

This chain connects TRBV6-6 to TRBJ2-2; the D is unclear. The germline gives CDR1 MNHNY, CDR2 SVGAGI (reference sequence). V gave up 2 bases and J gave up 6 bases, with 7 bases separating them. This CDR3 comprises 13 residues. CDR3 region: CASSYVGSGELFF. CDR3 in DNA: TGTGCCAGCAGTTACGTGGGATCCGGGGAGCTGTTTTTT.

The chain carries TRBV6-6 and TRBJ2-7; D may be TRBD1 (5 bases). Germline CDR1 and CDR2: MNHNY and SVGAGI (reference sequence). The CDR3 has 13 residues. Between the trimmed V and J ends, which lost 8 bases and 7 bases, there was a span of 18 bases. The DNA for the CDR3 is TGTGCCAGCCGTAAGCGTCAGGGTGAAGAGCAGTACTTC. Translating it yields CASRKRQGEEQYF.

The rearrangement joins TRBV4-1 to TRBJ2-1; D uncertain. V lost 3 bases and J 10 bases, leaving 10 bases between the germline ends. The CDR3 contains 12 residues. Germline CDR1 is MGHRA and CDR2 is YSYEKL. The CDR3 DNA is TGCGCCAGCAGCCACCCCCTCGGGGAGCAGTTCTTC. Its protein is CASSHPLGEQFF.

This rearrangement joins TRBV11-2 to TRBJ2-1; TRBD1 matches 10 bases. V lost 4 bases and J lost 8; bases outside the gene matches: 8. Germline lookup yields CDR1 SGHAT and CDR2 FQNNGV. CDR3 length equals 15 residues. The CDR3 reads CASSYTGTGDYEQFF. The CDR3 DNA reads TGTGCCAGCAGCTACACCGGGACAGGGGACTATGAGCAGTTCTTC.

V is TRBV7-2 and J is TRBJ2-1, with 9 bases fitting TRBD2. With V trimmed by 3 bases and J by 15 bases, 9 bases remained unmatched. Germline V CDR1 and CDR2: SGHTA, FQGNSA. The CDR3 is made up of 13 amino acids. The CDR3 protein is CASSLPGGGVRFF. In DNA, the CDR3 is TGTGCCAGCAGCTTGCCCGGCGGGGGGGTCCGGTTCTTC.

J is TRBJ2-1 and V is TRBV27; TRBD1 aligns across 7 bases. The trim removed 1 base at V and 15 bases at J, leaving 15 bases unmatched. The CDR3 totals 15 residues. Germline V gene sequence: CDR1 MNHEY, CDR2 SMNVEV (reference sequence). CDR3 DNA sequence: TGTGCCAGCAGTTTATTCCTGACAGGGCTCAAGAGTCTGTTCTTC. Its translation is CASSLFLTGLKSLFF.

The CDR3 nucleotides are TGTGCCAGCAGTTTAGCGCAGGGACGTCCCCAGCATTTT. This encodes CASSLAQGRPQHF. The chain has TRBV27 and TRBJ1-5, with D maybe TRBD1 (5 bases). CDR3 length equals 13 residues. Germline V CDR1 and CDR2: MNHEY, SMNVEV (reference sequence). Trimming left V 2 bases short and J 10 bases short, with 12 bases between.

The V call is TRBV10-3, the J call TRBJ2-3; D gene uncertain. The germline CDR1 and CDR2 sequences are ENHRY and SYGVKD. V was cut by 6 bases and J by 2 bases, with 21 bases left in between. This CDR3 is built from 17 residues. CDR3 coding DNA: TGTGCCATCAGGGGTCCGATTGGCAGATACCTCACAGATACGCAGTATTTT. Translating it yields CAIRGPIGRYLTDTQYF.

This clone was observed once. The J gene is TRBJ2-7, the V gene TRBV5-6; no firm D call. The germline V gene has CDR1 SGHDT and CDR2 YYEEEE. This CDR3 comprises 13 residues. Between the trimmed V and J ends, which lost 2 bases and 3 bases, there was a span of 9 bases. Written as DNA, the CDR3 is TGTGCCAGCAGCTTCTACAGAGGCTACGAGCAGTACTTC. Protein: CASSFYRGYEQYF. Complete variable domain (other parts from reference TRBV5-6 and TRBJ2-7): DAGVTQSPTHLIKTRGQQVTLRCSPKSGHDTVSWYQQALGQGPQFIFQYYEEEERQRGNFPDRFSGHQFPNYSSELNVNALLLGDSALYLCASSFYRGYEQYFGPGTRLTVT.

V is TRBV7-9 and J is TRBJ1-2, with D perhaps TRBD1 (5 bases). CDR3 length equals 13 residues. V lost 5 bases, J lost 1 base, and 8 bases lay in between. CDR1 and CDR2 from the germline V gene are SEHNR and FQNEAQ (reference sequence). The CDR3 sequence is CASSLDSNYGYTF. Written as DNA, the CDR3 is TGTGCCAGCAGCCTCGACAGTAACTATGGCTACACCTTC.

The J gene is TRBJ2-7, the V gene TRBV6-5, with 7 bases lining up with TRBD1. V gave up 8 bases and J gave up 2 bases; unmatched junction bases: 9. The CDR3 runs to 14 residues. The germline CDR1 and CDR2 sequences are MNHEY and SVGAGI. The CDR3 nucleotides read TGTGCCAGCGCCTTTGGGACAGCCACCTACGAGCAGTACTTC. Its protein product is CASAFGTATYEQYF.

This clone was seen once. The CDR3 sequence is CASSLEQGWSGNTIYF. For the CDR3, the DNA is TGTGCCAGCAGTTTAGAACAGGGGTGGTCTGGAAACACCATATATTTT. The chain uses TRBV28 and TRBJ1-3; 7 nucleotides match TRBD1. The CDR3 runs to 16 residues. The V segment lost 2 bases and the J segment 1 base; nucleotides outside the gene matches: 5. Germline values: CDR1 MDHEN, CDR2 SYDVKM.

The chain links TRBV7-9 to TRBJ2-1; D possibly corresponds to TRBD1 (5 bases). Looked up from germline, CDR1 is SEHNR and CDR2 is FQNEAQ (reference sequence). Trimming left V 3 bases short and J 0 bases short, with 18 bases between. This CDR3 is 18 amino acids long. The CDR3 bases are TGTGCCAGCAGCTTCCCCTTGAGACAGTTTTCCTCCTACAATGAGCAGTTCTTC. It codes for CASSFPLRQFSSYNEQFF.

This clone came up a few times. The chain employs TRBV5-8 and TRBJ2-1; D is perhaps TRBD2 (5 bases). CDR1 is SGHTS, CDR2 YDEGEE, per germline. The V gene lost 5 bases and the J gene lost 8 bases, with 17 bases spanning the gap. The CDR3 consists of 14 residues. The DNA for the CDR3 is TGTGCCAGCAGTCTCAGCGGCCGCGGAGATGAGCAGTTCTTC. This codes for CASSLSGRGDEQFF.

The chain uses TRBV27 and TRBJ2-6; D call uncertain. Trimming cost V 4 bases and J 0 bases, with 7 bases left between them. The V gene's germline CDR1 is MNHEY and CDR2 SMNVEV (reference sequence). The CDR3 has 15 amino acids. CDR3 in DNA: TGTGCCAGCAGTTCCCTCAACTCTGGGGCCAACGTCCTGACTTTC. Its protein product is CASSSLNSGANVLTF.

V and J are TRBV7-8 and TRBJ2-5; 9 bases match TRBD1. V lost 6 bases, J lost 2 bases, and 7 bases stayed unmatched. From germline, CDR1 is SGHVS and CDR2 FQNEAQ. The CDR3 runs to 15 residues. CDR3 sequence: CASSLGTGRQETQYF. Here the CDR3 DNA reads TGTGCCAGCAGTCTCGGGACAGGGCGACAAGAGACCCAGTACTTC. The full variable domain, in which reference TRBV7-8 and TRBJ2-5 provide the parts outside the CDR3, is GAGVSQSPRYKVAKRGQDVALRCDPISGHVSLFWYQQALGQGPEFLTYFQNEAQLDKSGLPSDRFFAERPEGSVSTLKIQRTQQEDSAVYLCASSLGTGRQETQYFGPGTRLLVL.

The gene calls are TRBV10-3 and TRBJ1-2; 7 nucleotides line up with TRBD1. With 10 bases clipped from V and 0 bases from J, the junction kept 8 bases outside the gene matches. Per germline, CDR1 ENHRY and CDR2 SYGVKD. The CDR3 has 14 amino acids. The CDR3 loop reads CATTDRPANYGYTF. The CDR3 nucleotides read TGTGCCACCACGGACAGGCCGGCTAACTATGGCTACACCTTC.

The CDR3 DNA follows: TGTGCCAGCAGTTTCGGAGACTGGACTGAAGCTTTCTTT. Encoded protein: CASSFGDWTEAFF. The V call is TRBV27, the J call TRBJ1-1; D remains unclear. V lost 3 bases and J 5 bases, leaving 10 bases between the germline ends. The CDR3 loop spans 13 amino acids. The V gene's germline CDR1 is MNHEY and CDR2 SMNVEV (reference sequence).

CDR3 in amino acids: CATSRTGGRGEQFF. CDR3 in DNA: TGTGCCACCAGCAGAACGGGGGGGCGAGGTGAGCAGTTCTTC. The gene calls are TRBV15 and TRBJ2-1; 8 bases fit TRBD2. V shed 2 bases and J 9 bases; nucleotides not matched to a gene: 6. CDR1 is LNHNV and CDR2 is YYDKDF in the germline V gene (reference sequence). The CDR3 consists of 14 residues. Based on the CDR3 plus reference TRBV15 and TRBJ2-1, the full variable domain is DAMVIQNPRYQVTQFGKPVTLSCSQTLNHNVMYWYQQKSSQAPKLLFHYYDKDFNNEADTPDNFQSRRPNTSFCFLDIRSPGLGDTAMYLCATSRTGGRGEQFFGPGTRLTVL.

As regards this clone: The sample contains more than one DNA sequence encoding this CDR3. The chain is built from TRBV19 and TRBJ2-2, with TRBD2 identical over 9 bases. The CDR3 is 16 residues long. Germline V lookup: CDR1 LNHDA, CDR2 SQIVND (reference sequence). V dropped 3 bases and J dropped 7; count of bases not matched to a gene: 9. CDR3: CASSILSGRTGGELFF. The CDR3 nucleotides are TGTGCCAGTAGTATTCTTAGCGGGAGAACGGGCGGGGAGCTGTTTTTT. Full variable domain (outside the CDR3, taken from reference TRBV19 and TRBJ2-2): DGGITQSPKYLFRKEGQNVTLSCEQNLNHDAMYWYRQDPGQGLRLIYYSQIVNDFQKGDIAEGYSVSREKKESFPLTVTSAQKNPTAFYLCASSILSGRTGGELFFGEGSRLTVL.